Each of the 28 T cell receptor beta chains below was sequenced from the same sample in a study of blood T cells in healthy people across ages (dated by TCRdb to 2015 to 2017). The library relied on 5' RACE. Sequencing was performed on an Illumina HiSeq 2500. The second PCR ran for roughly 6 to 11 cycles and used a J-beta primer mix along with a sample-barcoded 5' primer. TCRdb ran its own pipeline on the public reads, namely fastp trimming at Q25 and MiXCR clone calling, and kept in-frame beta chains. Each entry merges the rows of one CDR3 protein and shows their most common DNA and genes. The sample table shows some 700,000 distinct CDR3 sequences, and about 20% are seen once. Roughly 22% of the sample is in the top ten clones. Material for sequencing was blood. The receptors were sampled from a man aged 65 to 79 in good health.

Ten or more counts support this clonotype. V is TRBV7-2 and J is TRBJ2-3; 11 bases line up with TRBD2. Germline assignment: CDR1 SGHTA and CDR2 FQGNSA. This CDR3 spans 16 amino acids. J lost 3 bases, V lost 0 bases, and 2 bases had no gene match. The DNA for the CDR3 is TGTGCCAGCAGCTTAGCCCCTAGCGGGGGGACAGATACGCAGTATTTT. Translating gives CASSLAPSGGTDTQYF.

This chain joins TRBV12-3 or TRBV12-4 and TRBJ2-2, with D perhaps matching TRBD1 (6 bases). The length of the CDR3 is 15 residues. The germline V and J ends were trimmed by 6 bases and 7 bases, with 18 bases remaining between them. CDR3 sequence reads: CASRRNTGTGGELFF. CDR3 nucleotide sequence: TGTGCCAGCAGACGTAATACAGGGACCGGCGGGGAGCTGTTTTTT.

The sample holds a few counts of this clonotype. The CDR3 bases are TGTGCCAGCAGTCGGGGACAGGAAAAACTGTTTTTT. Translating gives CASSRGQEKLFF. The chain combines TRBV6-6 with TRBJ1-4, with 7 nucleotides matching TRBD1. Germline trimming cut 5 bases from V and 8 bases from J; bases unmatched to any gene: 2. The CDR3 loop spans 12 amino acids. Germline-derived CDR1 and CDR2 are MNHNY and SVGAGI (reference sequence).

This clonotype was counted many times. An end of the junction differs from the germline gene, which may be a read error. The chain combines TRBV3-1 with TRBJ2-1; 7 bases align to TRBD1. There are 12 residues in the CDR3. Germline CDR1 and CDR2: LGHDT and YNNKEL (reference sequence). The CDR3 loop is CASSQDDRELYF. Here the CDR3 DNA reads TGTGCCAGCAGCCAAGATGACAGGGAGTTGTACTTC.

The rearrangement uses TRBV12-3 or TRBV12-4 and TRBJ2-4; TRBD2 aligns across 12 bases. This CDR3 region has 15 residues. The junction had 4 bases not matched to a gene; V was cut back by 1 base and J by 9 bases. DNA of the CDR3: TGTGCCAGCAGTTTAGGACTAGCGGGAGTAAGCATTCAGTACTTC. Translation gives CASSLGLAGVSIQYF.

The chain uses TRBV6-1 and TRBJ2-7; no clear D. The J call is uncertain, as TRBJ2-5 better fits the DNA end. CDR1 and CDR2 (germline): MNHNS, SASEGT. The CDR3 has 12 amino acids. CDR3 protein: CASSESRVTQYF. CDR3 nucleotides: TGTGCCAGCAGTGAATCCCGGGTGACCCAGTACTTC.

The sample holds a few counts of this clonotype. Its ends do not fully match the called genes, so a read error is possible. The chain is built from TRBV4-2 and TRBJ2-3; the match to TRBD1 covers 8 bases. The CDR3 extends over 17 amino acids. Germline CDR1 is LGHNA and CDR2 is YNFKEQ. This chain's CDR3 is CASSQAAGTGSTDTQYF. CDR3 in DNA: TGTGCTAGCAGCCAGGCTGCCGGGACAGGCTCCACAGATACGCAGTATTTT.

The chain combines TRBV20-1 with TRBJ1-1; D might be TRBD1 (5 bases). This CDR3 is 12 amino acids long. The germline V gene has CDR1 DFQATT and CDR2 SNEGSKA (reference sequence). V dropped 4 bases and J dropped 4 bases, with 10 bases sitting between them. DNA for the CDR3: TGCAGTGCTATTGCCACAGGCACTGAAGCTTTCTTT. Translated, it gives CSAIATGTEAFF.

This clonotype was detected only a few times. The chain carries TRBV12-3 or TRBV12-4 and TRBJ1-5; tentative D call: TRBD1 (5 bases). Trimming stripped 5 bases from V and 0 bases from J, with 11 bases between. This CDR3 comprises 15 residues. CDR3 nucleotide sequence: TGTGCCAGCAGTCATACAACAGGTAGCAATCAGCCCCAGCATTTT. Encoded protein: CASSHTTGSNQPQHF.

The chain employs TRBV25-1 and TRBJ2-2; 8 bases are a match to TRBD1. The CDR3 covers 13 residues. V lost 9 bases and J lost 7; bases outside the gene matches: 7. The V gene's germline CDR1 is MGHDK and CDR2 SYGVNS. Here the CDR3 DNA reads TGTGCCAGGAGACAGGGGTCGGGCGGGGAGCTGTTTTTT. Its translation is CARRQGSGGELFF.

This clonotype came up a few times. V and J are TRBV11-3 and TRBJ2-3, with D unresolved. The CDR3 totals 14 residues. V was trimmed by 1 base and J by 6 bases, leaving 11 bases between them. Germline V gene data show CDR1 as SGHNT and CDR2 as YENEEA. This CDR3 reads CASSLASRSDTQYF. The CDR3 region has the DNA TGTGCCAGCAGCTTAGCGTCGAGGTCGGATACGCAGTATTTT.

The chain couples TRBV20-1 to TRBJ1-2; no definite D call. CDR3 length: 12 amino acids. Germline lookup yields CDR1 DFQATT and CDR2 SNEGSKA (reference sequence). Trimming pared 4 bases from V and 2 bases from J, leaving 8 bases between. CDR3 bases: TGCAGTGCTATAGGAGGGAACTATGGCTACACCTTC. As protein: CSAIGGNYGYTF.

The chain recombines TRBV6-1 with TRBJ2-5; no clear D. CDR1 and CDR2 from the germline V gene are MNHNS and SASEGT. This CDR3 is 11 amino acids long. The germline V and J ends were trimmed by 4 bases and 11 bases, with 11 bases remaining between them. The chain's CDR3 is CASSGYYAQYF. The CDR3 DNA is TGTGCCAGCAGTGGTTACTACGCACAGTACTTC.

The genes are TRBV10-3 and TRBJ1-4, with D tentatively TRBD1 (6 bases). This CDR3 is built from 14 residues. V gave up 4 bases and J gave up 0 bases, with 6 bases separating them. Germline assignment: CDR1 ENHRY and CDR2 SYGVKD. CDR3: CAISAGATNEKLFF. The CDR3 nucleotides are TGTGCCATCAGTGCAGGGGCAACTAATGAAAAACTGTTTTTT.

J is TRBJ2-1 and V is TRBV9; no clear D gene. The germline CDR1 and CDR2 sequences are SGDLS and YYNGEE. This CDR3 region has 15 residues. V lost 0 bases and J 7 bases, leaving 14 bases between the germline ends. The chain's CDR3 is CASSVGQVRWNEQFF. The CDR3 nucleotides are TGTGCCAGCAGCGTAGGGCAGGTAAGGTGGAATGAGCAGTTCTTC.

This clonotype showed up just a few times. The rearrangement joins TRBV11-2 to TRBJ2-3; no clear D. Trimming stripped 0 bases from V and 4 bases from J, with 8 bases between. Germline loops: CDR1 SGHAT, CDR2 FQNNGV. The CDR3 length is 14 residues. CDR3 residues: CASSLDGQSDTQYF. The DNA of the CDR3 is TGTGCCAGCAGCTTAGATGGTCAGTCAGATACGCAGTATTTT.

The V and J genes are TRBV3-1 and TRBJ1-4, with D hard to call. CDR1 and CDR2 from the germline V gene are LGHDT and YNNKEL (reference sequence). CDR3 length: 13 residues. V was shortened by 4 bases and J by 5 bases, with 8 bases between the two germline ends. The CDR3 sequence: CASSLHSNEKLFF. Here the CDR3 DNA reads TGTGCCAGCAGCCTACATTCGAATGAAAAACTGTTTTTT.

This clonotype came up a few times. The CDR3 protein is CASSPRLAGKDTQYF. CDR3 nucleotide sequence: TGTGCCAGCTCACCACGACTAGCGGGGAAAGATACGCAGTATTTT. This chain links TRBV18 with TRBJ2-3; 11 bases align to TRBD2. After removal of 1 base from V and 5 bases from J, the junction contained 2 bases not matched to a gene. There are 15 residues in the CDR3. Germline V gives CDR1 KGHSH, CDR2 LQKENI.

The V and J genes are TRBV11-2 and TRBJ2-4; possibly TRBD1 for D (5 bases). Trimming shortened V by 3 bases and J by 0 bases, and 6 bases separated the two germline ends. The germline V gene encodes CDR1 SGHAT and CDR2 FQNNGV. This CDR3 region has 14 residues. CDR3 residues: CASSFRVAKNIQYF. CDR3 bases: TGTGCCAGCAGCTTCAGGGTAGCCAAAAACATTCAGTACTTC.

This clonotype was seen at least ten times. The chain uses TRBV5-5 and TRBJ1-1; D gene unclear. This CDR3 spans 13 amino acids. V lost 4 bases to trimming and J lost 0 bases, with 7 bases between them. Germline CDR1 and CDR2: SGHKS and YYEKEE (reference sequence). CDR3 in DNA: TGTGCCAGCAGCCCCGGAGTGAACACTGAAGCTTTCTTT. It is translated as CASSPGVNTEAFF. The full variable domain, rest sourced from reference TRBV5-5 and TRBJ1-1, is DAGVTQSPTHLIKTRGQQVTLRCSPISGHKSVSWYQQVLGQGPQFIFQYYEKEERGRGNFPDRFSARQFPNYSSELNVNALLLGDSALYLCASSPGVNTEAFFGQGTRLTVV.

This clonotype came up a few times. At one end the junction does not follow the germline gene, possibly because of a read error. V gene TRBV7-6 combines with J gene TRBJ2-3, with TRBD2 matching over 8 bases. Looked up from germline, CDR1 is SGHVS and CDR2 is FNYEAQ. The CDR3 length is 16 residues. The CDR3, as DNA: TGTGCCCGCAGCGAGCGAAGCGGATCGGGAGGGGATACGCAGTATTTT. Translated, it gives CARSERSGSGGDTQYF.

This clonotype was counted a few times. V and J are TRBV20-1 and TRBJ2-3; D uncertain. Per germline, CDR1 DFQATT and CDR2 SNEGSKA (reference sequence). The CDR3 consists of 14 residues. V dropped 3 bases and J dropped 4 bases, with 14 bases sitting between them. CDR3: CSASSPLGADTQYF. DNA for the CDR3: TGCAGTGCTAGCTCCCCCCTAGGAGCAGATACGCAGTATTTT.

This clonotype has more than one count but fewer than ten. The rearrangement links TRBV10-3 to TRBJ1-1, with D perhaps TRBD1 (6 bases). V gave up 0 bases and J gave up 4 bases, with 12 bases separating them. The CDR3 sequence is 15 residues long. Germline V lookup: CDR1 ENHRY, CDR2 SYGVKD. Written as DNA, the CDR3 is TGTGCCATCAGTGAGTCGGGGGGCTCGGCCACTGAAGCTTTCTTT. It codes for CAISESGGSATEAFF.

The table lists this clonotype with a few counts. The CDR3 is CSVQGRNKNIQYF. The CDR3 DNA sequence: TGCAGTGTCCAGGGCCGGAACAAAAACATTCAGTACTTC. This chain joins TRBV20-1 and TRBJ2-4, with D maybe TRBD1 (5 bases). The CDR3 consists of 13 residues. Trimming pared 7 bases from V and 3 bases from J, leaving 13 bases between. CDR1 is DFQATT and CDR2 is SNEGSKA in the germline V gene (reference sequence).

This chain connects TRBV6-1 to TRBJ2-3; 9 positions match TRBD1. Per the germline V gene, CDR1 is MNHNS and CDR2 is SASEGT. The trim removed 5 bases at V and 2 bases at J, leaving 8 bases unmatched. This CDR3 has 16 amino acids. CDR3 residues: CASSPQGAIFTDTQYF. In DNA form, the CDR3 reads TGTGCCAGCAGTCCACAGGGGGCGATTTTCACAGATACGCAGTATTTT.

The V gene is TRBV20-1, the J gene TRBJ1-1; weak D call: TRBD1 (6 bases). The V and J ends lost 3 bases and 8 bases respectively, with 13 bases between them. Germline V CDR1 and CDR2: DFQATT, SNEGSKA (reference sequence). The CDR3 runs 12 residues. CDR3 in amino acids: CSAREQGWEAFF. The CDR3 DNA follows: TGCAGTGCTAGGGAACAGGGTTGGGAAGCTTTCTTT.

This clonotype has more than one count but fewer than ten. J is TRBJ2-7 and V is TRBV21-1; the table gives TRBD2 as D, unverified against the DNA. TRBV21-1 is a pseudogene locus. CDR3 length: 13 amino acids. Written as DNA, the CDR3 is TGTGCCAGCAGCACCGGACTGTTTTACGAGCAGTACGTC. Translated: CASSTGLFYEQYV.

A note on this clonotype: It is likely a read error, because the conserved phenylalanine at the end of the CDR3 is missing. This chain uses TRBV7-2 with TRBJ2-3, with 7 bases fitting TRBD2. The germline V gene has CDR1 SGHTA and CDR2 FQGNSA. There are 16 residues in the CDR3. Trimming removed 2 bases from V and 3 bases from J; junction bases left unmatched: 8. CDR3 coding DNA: TGTGCCAGCAGCTTATTACCGGGGGGTATGACAGATACGCAGTATCTT. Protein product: CASSLLPGGMTDTQYL.